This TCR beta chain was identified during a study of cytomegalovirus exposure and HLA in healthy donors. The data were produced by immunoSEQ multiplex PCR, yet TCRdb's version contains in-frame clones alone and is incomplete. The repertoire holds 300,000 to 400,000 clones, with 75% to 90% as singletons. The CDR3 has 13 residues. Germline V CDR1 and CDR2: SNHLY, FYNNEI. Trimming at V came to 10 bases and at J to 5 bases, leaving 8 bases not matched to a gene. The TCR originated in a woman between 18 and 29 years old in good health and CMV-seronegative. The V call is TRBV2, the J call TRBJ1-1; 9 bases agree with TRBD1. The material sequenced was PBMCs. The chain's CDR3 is CATPRDRETEAFF. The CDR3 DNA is TGTGCCACCCCCCGGGACAGGGAAACTGAAGCTTTCTTT. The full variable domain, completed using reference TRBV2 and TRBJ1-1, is EPEVTQTPSHQVTQMGQEVILRCVPISNHLYFYWYRQILGQKVEFLVSFYNNEISEKSEIFDDQFSVERPDGSNFTLKIRSTKLEDSAMYFCATPRDRETEAFFGQGTRLTVV.